The 21 T cell receptor beta chains given below trace back to one sample, sequenced in a study of blood T cells in healthy people across ages. The use of a sample-barcoded 5' primer and a J-beta primer mix characterized a second PCR of roughly 6 to 11 cycles. TCRdb independently ran MiXCR on the 5' RACE reads; one entry per CDR3 protein. The table records 600,000 to 650,000 distinct CDR3 sequences, roughly three fifths of them present only once. The specimen sequenced was blood. The origin of the receptors is a man between 60 and 75 years old in good health.

The V call is TRBV20-1, the J call TRBJ1-1, with 7 bases fitting TRBD1. In germline, CDR1 is DFQATT, CDR2 SNEGSKA (reference sequence). J gave up 4 bases and V 0 bases, and 8 bases lay outside the gene matches. This CDR3 spans 15 amino acids. The CDR3 loop is CSARDPTGASTEAFF. For the CDR3, the DNA is TGCAGTGCTAGAGACCCTACAGGGGCTAGCACTGAAGCTTTCTTT.

This clonotype was seen a handful of times. The rearrangement uses TRBV20-1 and TRBJ1-6; D perhaps matches TRBD1 (6 bases). Germline loops: CDR1 DFQATT, CDR2 SNEGSKA (reference sequence). Trimming shortened V by 1 base and J by 9 bases, and 10 bases separated the two germline ends. This CDR3 spans 13 amino acids. This CDR3 is CSARGGRASPLHF. The CDR3 nucleotides read TGCAGTGCTAGAGGGGGGCGAGCTTCACCCCTCCACTTT.

The chain combines TRBV5-1 with TRBJ1-2; the D is unclear. Trimming left V 2 bases short and J 7 bases short, with 9 bases between. The V gene's germline CDR1 is SGHRS and CDR2 YFSETQ. The CDR3 runs to 12 residues. The CDR3 protein is CASSFYGGGYTF. CDR3 DNA: TGCGCCAGCAGCTTTTATGGCGGTGGCTACACCTTC.

V usage is TRBV28 and J usage is TRBJ1-1; D perhaps matches TRBD1 (6 bases). The CDR3 is 16 amino acids. Trimming cost V 6 bases and J 1 base, with 18 bases left between them. Germline V gives CDR1 MDHEN, CDR2 SYDVKM. The CDR3 nucleotides are TGTGCCAGCAGGTCCGCGGGGGGCGCCCCGAACACTGAAGCTTTCTTT. It encodes CASRSAGGAPNTEAFF.

The gene calls are TRBV5-1 and TRBJ2-7; no firm D call. This CDR3 is built from 14 residues. Germline loops: CDR1 SGHRS, CDR2 YFSETQ. V was trimmed by 0 bases and J by 2 bases, leaving 9 bases between them. CDR3 DNA: TGCGCCAGCAGCTTGGAAAGGATTCCCTACGAGCAGTACTTC. This codes for CASSLERIPYEQYF. Complete variable domain (other parts from reference TRBV5-1 and TRBJ2-7): KAGVTQTPRYLIKTRGQQVTLSCSPISGHRSVSWYQQTPGQGLQFLFEYFSETQRNKGNFPGRFSGRQFSNSRSEMNVSTLELGDSALYLCASSLERIPYEQYFGPGTRLTVT.

The chain employs TRBV6-6 and TRBJ2-1; the match to TRBD2 covers 8 bases. The CDR3 loop spans 12 amino acids. CDR1 is MNHNY and CDR2 is SVGAGI in the germline V gene (reference sequence). The V and J ends lost 7 bases and 7 bases, in that order; junction bases with no gene match: 3. The chain's CDR3 is CASTGGGNEQFF. The CDR3 DNA reads TGTGCCAGCACCGGGGGGGGAAATGAGCAGTTCTTC.

A few counts support this clonotype. The rearrangement joins TRBV27 to TRBJ2-7; D gene unclear. Trimming left V 2 bases short and J 0 bases short, with 8 bases between. CDR3 length: 14 amino acids. Germline values: CDR1 MNHEY, CDR2 SMNVEV (reference sequence). The CDR3 nucleotides are TGTGCCAGCAGTTTAAGACACATCTCCTACGAGCAGTACTTC. Translated: CASSLRHISYEQYF.

The chain is built from TRBV5-1 and TRBJ2-3; D might be TRBD1 (5 bases). The germline V gene has CDR1 SGHRS and CDR2 YFSETQ. V gave up 0 bases and J gave up 5 bases, with 13 bases separating them. The CDR3 has 15 amino acids. The CDR3 DNA is TGCGCCAGCAGCTTGGAGGGGTTTAGTGGAGATACGCAGTATTTT. This sequence encodes CASSLEGFSGDTQYF.

Turning to this clonotype: Germline is not matched at one junction end, which may reflect a read error. As DNA, the CDR3 is TGTGCCAGCAGCGTAGCTAGCTCTAGCGTCACAGATACGCGGTATTTT. Translation: CASSVASSSVTDTRYF. This chain joins TRBV9 and TRBJ2-3; maybe TRBD2 (6 bases). This CDR3 has 16 amino acids. The germline V gene has CDR1 SGDLS and CDR2 YYNGEE.

This clonotype was observed a few times. This chain uses TRBV12-3 or TRBV12-4 with TRBJ2-1; the D is unclear. This CDR3 region has 16 residues. V was pared by 3 bases and J by 0 bases, with 12 bases between. CDR3 region: CASSFESTSSYNEQFF. CDR3 nucleotide sequence: TGTGCCAGCAGTTTCGAGTCTACGAGCTCCTACAATGAGCAGTTCTTC.

This chain uses TRBV11-2 with TRBJ2-1; 7 nucleotides match TRBD1. CDR1 and CDR2 (germline): SGHAT, FQNNGV. This CDR3 contains 14 residues. Unmatched junction bases numbered 8, after V lost 5 bases and J lost 7 bases. CDR3 in DNA: TGTGCCAGCAGCCACACCACGACAGGGAATGAGCAGTTCTTC. It translates to CASSHTTTGNEQFF.

The genes are TRBV5-1 and TRBJ2-7; the D gene could be TRBD1 or TRBD2 (5 bases each). The CDR3 spans 13 residues. V was pared by 5 bases and J by 0 bases, with 9 bases between. CDR1 and CDR2 from the germline V gene are SGHRS and YFSETQ. In DNA, the CDR3 is TGCGCCAGCAGAGAGGGGCGCTCCTACGAGCAGTACTTC. It is translated as CASREGRSYEQYF.

The rearrangement uses TRBV10-3 and TRBJ2-3; 8 nucleotides line up with TRBD1. Germline CDR1 and CDR2: ENHRY and SYGVKD. J lost 5 bases, V lost 6 bases, and 4 bases had no gene match. CDR3 length: 13 residues. The CDR3 DNA is TGTGCCATCAGAGGACAGGGCGGAGATACGCAGTATTTT. Translation: CAIRGQGGDTQYF.

This chain links TRBV7-9 with TRBJ1-2; D might be TRBD1 (5 bases). The CDR3 loop spans 13 amino acids. The V gene lost 5 bases and the J gene lost 6 bases, with 13 bases spanning the gap. The germline gives CDR1 SEHNR, CDR2 FQNEAQ (reference sequence). CDR3 DNA: TGTGCCAGCAGCGTCTCTGGGGGGGATGGCTACACCTTC. Amino acids: CASSVSGGDGYTF.

Ten or more counts support this clonotype. V is TRBV2 and J is TRBJ2-3, with D possibly matching TRBD2 (5 bases). Deletions cut 2 bases from V and 1 base from J, with 10 bases between. Germline-derived CDR1 and CDR2 are SNHLY and FYNNEI. The CDR3 sequence is 15 residues long. CDR3 region: CASSETLARTDTQYF. The CDR3 DNA reads TGTGCCAGCAGTGAAACGCTAGCCCGCACAGATACGCAGTATTTT.

This chain links TRBV19 with TRBJ2-6, with D maybe TRBD1 (6 bases). CDR3 length equals 16 residues. The V end lost 7 bases, the J end lost 0 bases, and 13 bases lay between the germline ends. The germline V gene encodes CDR1 LNHDA and CDR2 SQIVND (reference sequence). The CDR3 sequence is CASNQGRRSGANVLTF. The CDR3 DNA reads TGTGCCAGTAACCAGGGGAGACGCTCTGGGGCCAACGTCCTGACTTTC. The full variable domain, its missing parts supplied by reference TRBV19 and TRBJ2-6, is DGGITQSPKYLFRKEGQNVTLSCEQNLNHDAMYWYRQDPGQGLRLIYYSQIVNDFQKGDIAEGYSVSREKKESFPLTVTSAQKNPTAFYLCASNQGRRSGANVLTFGAGSRLTVL.

The rearrangement uses TRBV7-2 and TRBJ2-1; D possibly matches TRBD1 or TRBD2 (7 bases each). The J call may not be correct, given that the DNA end is closer to TRBJ2-7. This CDR3 contains 14 residues. CDR1 is SGHTA, CDR2 FQGNSA, per germline. CDR3 amino acids: CASTFQGGYNEQYF. In DNA, the CDR3 is TGTGCCAGCACCTTCCAGGGGGGGTACAATGAGCAGTACTTC.

This CDR3 reads CASSRTWEETQYF. DNA for the CDR3: TGTGCCAGCAGTCGGACTTGGGAAGAGACCCAGTACTTC. The genes are TRBV12-3 or TRBV12-4 and TRBJ2-7, with D perhaps matching TRBD2 (5 bases). The end of the DNA aligns better with TRBJ2-5, so the J call may be wrong. This CDR3 comprises 13 residues.

This rearrangement joins TRBV6-2 or TRBV6-3 to TRBJ2-1; D unclear. CDR3 length: 14 residues. Per germline, CDR1 MNHEY and CDR2 SVGEGT. Trimming took off 11 bases at V and 4 bases at J, with 18 bases between the two ends. Here the CDR3 reads CASVGRAPYNEQFF. CDR3 in DNA: TGTGCCTCCGTAGGGCGAGCTCCTTACAATGAGCAGTTCTTC.

The chain employs TRBV2 and TRBJ2-3, with 9 bases matching TRBD2. V lost 3 bases, J lost 2 bases, and 6 bases stayed unmatched. The CDR3 is made up of 16 amino acids. CDR1 and CDR2 from the germline V gene are SNHLY and FYNNEI. The CDR3 is CASSEVLAGVTDTQYF. In DNA, the CDR3 is TGTGCCAGCAGTGAGGTGTTAGCGGGGGTCACAGATACGCAGTATTTT.

This chain joins TRBV5-1 and TRBJ2-1; 9 bases match TRBD2. Germline V gene data show CDR1 as SGHRS and CDR2 as YFSETQ. CDR3 length equals 14 residues. J lost 8 bases, V lost 3 bases, and 6 bases had no gene match. Here the CDR3 reads CASSSEGTSHEQFF. CDR3 sequence (DNA): TGCGCCAGCAGCTCGGAAGGGACTAGCCATGAGCAGTTCTTC.